This T cell receptor (beta chain) was recovered during a study of blood T cell repertoires in COVID-19. As for the study in general: Sites in the United States, Italy and Spain provided acute and convalescent COVID-19 samples.

Measured with immunoSEQ multiplex PCR; TCRdb has only the in-frame clones, and not every one. The repertoire consists of 90,000 to 120,000 clones, with approximately 90% occurring once and the leading ten covering 6.8%. V lost 8 bases and J lost 0, with 11 bases in between. The CDR3 has 13 residues. CDR1 MNHNY and CDR2 SVGAGI come from the germline V gene (reference sequence). The sequence was obtained from a man between 45 and 60 years old with active or convalescent COVID-19. The gene calls are TRBV6-6 and TRBJ2-7; no clear D gene. Sequenced: peripheral blood. The chain's CDR3 is CASFQESSYEQYF. The CDR3, as DNA: TGTGCCAGCTTTCAGGAAAGCTCCTACGAGCAGTACTTC.